The 21 T cell receptor beta chains given below trace back to one sample, sequenced in a study of T cells after yellow fever vaccination. TCRdb redid the calling of the 5' RACE reads with MiXCR, one entry per CDR3 protein. This table holds about 220,000 distinct CDR3 sequences, 3% to 3.5% found once. The sequencing used CD4+ T cells sorted from PBMCs, collected 10 days after the yellow fever booster vaccination. These receptors originate from a young man who received the YFV17D yellow fever vaccine.

V gene TRBV20-1 combines with J gene TRBJ2-7; no definite D call. Germline V gene lookup returns CDR1 DFQATT and CDR2 SNEGSKA (reference sequence). The CDR3 loop spans 11 amino acids. V dropped 3 bases and J dropped 4 bases, with 7 bases sitting between them. CDR3 residues: CSARDLYEQYF. The CDR3 nucleotides are TGCAGTGCTAGGGATTTGTACGAGCAGTACTTC.

In this sample, this clonotype turned up a few times. The genes are TRBV18 and TRBJ2-3; D gene ambiguous. The CDR3 is made up of 16 amino acids. The V gene lost 3 bases and the J gene lost 3 bases, with 16 bases spanning the gap. Germline CDR1 reads KGHSH; CDR2 reads LQKENI. The CDR3 is CASSPLGPPATDTQYF. As DNA, the CDR3 is TGTGCCAGCTCACCCCTAGGACCCCCGGCGACAGATACGCAGTATTTT.

This clonotype showed up many times. The chain links TRBV12-3 or TRBV12-4 to TRBJ1-1; 10 bases line up with TRBD1. The CDR3 spans 14 residues. V shed 4 bases, J shed 6 bases, and the junction held 5 bases outside the gene matches. DNA for the CDR3: TGTGCCAGCAGTTGGGACAGGGGAAACGCTGAAGCTTTCTTT. Translated: CASSWDRGNAEAFF.

This clonotype appeared many times. V is TRBV7-2 and J is TRBJ2-7, with 7 bases aligning to TRBD2. Germline V gives CDR1 SGHTA, CDR2 FQGNSA. J was trimmed by 1 base and V by 6 bases; bases with no gene match: 6. The CDR3 totals 14 residues. The CDR3 DNA reads as TGTGCCAGCAGTTTCACGGGGGGTTCCTACGAGCAGTACTTC. This encodes CASSFTGGSYEQYF.

The V call is TRBV3-1, the J call TRBJ2-2; D is undetermined. The V gene lost 3 bases and the J gene lost 6 bases, with 17 bases spanning the gap. CDR1 is LGHDT and CDR2 is YNNKEL in the germline V gene (reference sequence). The CDR3 totals 16 residues. The DNA of the CDR3 is TGTGCCAGCAGCCAGCTACAGACAATTTTTCCCGGGGAGCTGTTTTTT. It encodes CASSQLQTIFPGELFF.

This clonotype was counted many times. This chain connects TRBV5-1 to TRBJ1-4; D possibly corresponds to TRBD1 (6 bases). V dropped 2 bases and J dropped 8 bases, with 13 bases sitting between them. The CDR3 runs to 14 residues. The germline V gene encodes CDR1 SGHRS and CDR2 YFSETQ. The CDR3, as DNA: TGCGCCAGCAGCTTAACAGGGCCGGGAGAAAAACTGTTTTTT. Translating gives CASSLTGPGEKLFF.

This clonotype was detected a few times. The chain has TRBV20-1 and TRBJ1-4; tentative D call: TRBD1 (6 bases). CDR3 length: 16 residues. Per germline, CDR1 DFQATT and CDR2 SNEGSKA (reference sequence). Trimming cost V 7 bases and J 0 bases, with 18 bases left between them. The CDR3 DNA is TGCAGTGTCGCGGCAGGGGTCGGCGCAACTAATGAAAAACTGTTTTTT. Translation: CSVAAGVGATNEKLFF.

This clonotype came up many times. This chain links TRBV12-3 or TRBV12-4 with TRBJ1-5; 12 bases line up with TRBD1. The CDR3 extends over 17 amino acids. The V segment lost 4 bases and the J segment 2 bases; nucleotides outside the gene matches: 6. The CDR3 protein is CASSWGTGGAGNQPQHF. Written as DNA, the CDR3 is TGTGCCAGCAGTTGGGGGACAGGGGGCGCTGGCAATCAGCCCCAGCATTTT.

This clonotype turned up a few times. The chain employs TRBV7-2 and TRBJ2-2; 9 positions agree with TRBD1. The CDR3 runs to 15 residues. V shed 4 bases, J shed 3 bases, and the junction held 3 bases outside the gene matches. Germline CDR1 and CDR2: SGHTA and FQGNSA. CDR3: CASSSTGGDTGELFF. DNA for the CDR3: TGTGCCAGCAGCTCGACAGGGGGGGACACCGGGGAGCTGTTTTTT.

This clonotype was observed many times. J is TRBJ2-3 and V is TRBV4-3; a possible D gene is TRBD1 (5 bases). V dropped 4 bases and J dropped 4 bases, with 12 bases sitting between them. Germline-derived CDR1 and CDR2 are LGHNA and YSLEER. CDR3 length equals 14 residues. CDR3 bases: TGCGCCAGCAGCCTAGACAGCCAAGCAGATACGCAGTATTTT. This sequence encodes CASSLDSQADTQYF.

In its sample, this clonotype was seen a few times. The chain links TRBV19 to TRBJ1-2; weak D call: TRBD1 (6 bases). The CDR3 is 12 residues long. From germline, CDR1 is LNHDA and CDR2 SQIVND (reference sequence). V was cut by 6 bases and J by 5 bases, with 10 bases left in between. The CDR3 DNA reads TGTGCCAGTAGGGACAGAAGTTATGGCTACACCTTC. Protein product: CASRDRSYGYTF.

This sequence joins TRBV18 and TRBJ1-1; the D gene is possibly TRBD1 (6 bases). Trimming stripped 3 bases from V and 8 bases from J, with 16 bases between. In germline, CDR1 is KGHSH, CDR2 LQKENI. This CDR3 contains 14 residues. The chain's CDR3 is CASSPEYRAREAFF. The CDR3 nucleotides are TGTGCCAGCTCACCCGAGTACAGGGCTCGCGAAGCTTTCTTT.

V gene TRBV5-1 combines with J gene TRBJ1-5, with D maybe TRBD1 (5 bases). This CDR3 is 15 amino acids long. Germline V lookup: CDR1 SGHRS, CDR2 YFSETQ. V was trimmed by 1 base and J by 1 base, leaving 9 bases between them. The CDR3 loop reads CASSLRGGSNQPQHF. In nucleotides, the CDR3 is TGCGCCAGCAGCTTGAGGGGTGGAAGCAATCAGCCCCAGCATTTT.

J is TRBJ2-1 and V is TRBV29-1; 8 bases line up with TRBD1. This CDR3 is built from 14 residues. V shed 7 bases and J 4 bases; nucleotides not matched to a gene: 9. CDR1 is SQVTM, CDR2 ANQGSEA, per germline. The CDR3 loop reads CSGRAGGLYNEQFF. In DNA form, the CDR3 reads TGCAGCGGGAGGGCAGGGGGCTTATACAATGAGCAGTTCTTC.

This clonotype showed up many times. This rearrangement joins TRBV7-8 to TRBJ2-7; no firm D call. Germline CDR1 and CDR2: SGHVS and FQNEAQ. CDR3 length: 12 residues. V lost 0 bases, J lost 5 bases, and 5 bases lay in between. CDR3 residues: CASSLASHEQYV. CDR3 DNA: TGTGCCAGCAGCTTAGCTTCGCACGAGCAGTACGTC.

The V and J genes are TRBV7-8 and TRBJ1-2; no reliable D call. The CDR3 covers 13 residues. In germline, CDR1 is SGHVS, CDR2 FQNEAQ. The V end lost 1 base, the J end lost 7 bases, and 10 bases lay between the germline ends. Here the CDR3 reads CASSLVRAGGYTF. Here the CDR3 DNA reads TGTGCCAGCAGCTTAGTCCGCGCCGGTGGCTACACCTTC.

CDR3 residues: CASSNGDRVNQPQHF. DNA of the CDR3: TGTGCCAGCAGCAATGGGGACAGGGTCAATCAGCCCCAGCATTTT. The chain uses TRBV21-1 and TRBJ1-5; the table's D call TRBD1 went unverified against the DNA. TRBV21-1 is labeled a pseudogene. The CDR3 is made up of 15 amino acids.

This clonotype was detected many times. V usage is TRBV5-1 and J usage is TRBJ1-1; a possible D gene is TRBD1 (6 bases). CDR1 SGHRS and CDR2 YFSETQ come from the germline V gene. The germline V and J ends were trimmed by 0 bases and 3 bases, with 15 bases remaining between them. The CDR3 runs to 16 residues. CDR3 coding DNA: TGCGCCAGCAGCTTGGCCCCAGCGGGGGCGGACACTGAAGCTTTCTTT. Protein sequence: CASSLAPAGADTEAFF.

This chain links TRBV12-3 or TRBV12-4 with TRBJ1-1; D is unresolved. The CDR3 consists of 12 residues. Deletions cut 6 bases from V and 7 bases from J, with 12 bases between. The CDR3 sequence is CASSETGIEAFF. CDR3 in DNA: TGTGCCAGCAGCGAGACTGGGATTGAAGCTTTCTTT.

The gene calls are TRBV2 and TRBJ2-7, with D perhaps matching TRBD2 (7 bases). V was cut by 11 bases and J by 7 bases, with 24 bases left in between. CDR3 size: 14 residues. Germline lookup yields CDR1 SNHLY and CDR2 FYNNEI. CDR3 nucleotide sequence: TGTGCCCGAGGGGGGGTGCGGCCGGGTGAGGAGCAGTACGTC. The encoded protein is CARGGVRPGEEQYV.

This clonotype was counted at least ten times. This chain links TRBV10-2 with TRBJ1-1, with D possibly being TRBD1 (6 bases). V gave up 3 bases and J gave up 5 bases, with 10 bases separating them. CDR1 WSHSY and CDR2 SAAADI come from the germline V gene. This CDR3 has 13 residues. Written as DNA, the CDR3 is TGCGCCAGCAGTGAACAGGGCCGTACTGAAGCTTTCTTT. This translates into CASSEQGRTEAFF.